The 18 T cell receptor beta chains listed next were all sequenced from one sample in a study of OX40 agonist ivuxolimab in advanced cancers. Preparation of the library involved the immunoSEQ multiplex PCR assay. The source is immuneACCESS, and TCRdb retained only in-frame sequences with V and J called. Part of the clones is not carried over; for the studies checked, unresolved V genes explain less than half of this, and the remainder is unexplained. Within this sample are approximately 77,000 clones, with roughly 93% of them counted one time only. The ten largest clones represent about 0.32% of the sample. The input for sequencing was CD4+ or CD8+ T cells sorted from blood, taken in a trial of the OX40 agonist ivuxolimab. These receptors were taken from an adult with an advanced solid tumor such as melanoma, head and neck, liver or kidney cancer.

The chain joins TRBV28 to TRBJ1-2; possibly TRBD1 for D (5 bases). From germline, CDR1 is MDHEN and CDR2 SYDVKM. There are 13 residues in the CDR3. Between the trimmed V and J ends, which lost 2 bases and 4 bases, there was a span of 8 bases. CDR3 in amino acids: CASSLEGVYGYTF. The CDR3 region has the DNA TGTGCCAGCAGTTTAGAAGGGGTCTATGGCTACACCTTC.

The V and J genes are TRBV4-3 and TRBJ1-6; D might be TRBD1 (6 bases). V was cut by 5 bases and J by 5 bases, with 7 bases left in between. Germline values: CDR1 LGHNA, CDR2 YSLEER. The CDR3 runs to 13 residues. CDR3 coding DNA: TGCGCCAGCAGCGGACAGAATAATTCACCCCTCCACTTT. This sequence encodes CASSGQNNSPLHF.

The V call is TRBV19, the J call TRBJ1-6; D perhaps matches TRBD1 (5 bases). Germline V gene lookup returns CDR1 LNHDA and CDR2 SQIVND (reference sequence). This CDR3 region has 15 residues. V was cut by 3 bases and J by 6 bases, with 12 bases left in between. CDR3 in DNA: TGTGCCAGTAGTATTGGCCAGGGACCTAATTCACCCCTCCACTTT. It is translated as CASSIGQGPNSPLHF. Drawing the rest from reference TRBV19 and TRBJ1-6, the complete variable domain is DGGITQSPKYLFRKEGQNVTLSCEQNLNHDAMYWYRQDPGQGLRLIYYSQIVNDFQKGDIAEGYSVSREKKESFPLTVTSAQKNPTAFYLCASSIGQGPNSPLHFGNGTRLTVT.

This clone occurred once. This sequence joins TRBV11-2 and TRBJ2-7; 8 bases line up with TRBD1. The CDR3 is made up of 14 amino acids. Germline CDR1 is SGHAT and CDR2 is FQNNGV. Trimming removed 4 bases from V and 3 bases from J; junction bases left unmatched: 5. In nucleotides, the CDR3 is TGTGCCAGCAGCTCCGGGACAGGCGACTACGAGCAGTACTTC. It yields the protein CASSSGTGDYEQYF.

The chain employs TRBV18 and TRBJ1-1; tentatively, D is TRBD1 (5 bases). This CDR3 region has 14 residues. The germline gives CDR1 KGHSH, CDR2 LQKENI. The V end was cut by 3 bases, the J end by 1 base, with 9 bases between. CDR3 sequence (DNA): TGTGCCAGCTCACCTGGGGCCGCGAACACTGAAGCTTTCTTT. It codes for CASSPGAANTEAFF.

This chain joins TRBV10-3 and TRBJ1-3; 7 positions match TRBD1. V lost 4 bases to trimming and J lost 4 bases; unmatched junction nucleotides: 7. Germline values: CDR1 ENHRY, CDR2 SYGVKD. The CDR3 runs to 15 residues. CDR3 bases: TGTGCCATCAGTGTGGCAGGGGGTTCCGGAAACACCATATATTTT. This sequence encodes CAISVAGGSGNTIYF.

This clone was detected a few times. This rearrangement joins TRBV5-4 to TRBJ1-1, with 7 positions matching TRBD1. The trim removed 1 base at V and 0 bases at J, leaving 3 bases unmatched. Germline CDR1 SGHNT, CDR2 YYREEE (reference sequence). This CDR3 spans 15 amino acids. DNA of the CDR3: TGTGCCAGCAGCTTGAAGACAGGGATGAACACTGAAGCTTTCTTT. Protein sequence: CASSLKTGMNTEAFF.

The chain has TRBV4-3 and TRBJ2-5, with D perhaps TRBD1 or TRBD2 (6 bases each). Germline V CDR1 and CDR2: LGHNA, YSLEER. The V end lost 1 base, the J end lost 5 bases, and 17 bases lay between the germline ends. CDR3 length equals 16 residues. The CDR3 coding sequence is TGCGCCAGCAGCCAAGTAGTGGGGGGCGGTAGGGAGACCCAGTACTTC. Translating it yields CASSQVVGGGRETQYF.

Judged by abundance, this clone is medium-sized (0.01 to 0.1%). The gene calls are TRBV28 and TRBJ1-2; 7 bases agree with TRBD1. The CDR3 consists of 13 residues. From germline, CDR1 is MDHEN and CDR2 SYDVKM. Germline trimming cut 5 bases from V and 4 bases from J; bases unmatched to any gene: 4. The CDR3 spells CASSTTGVYGYTF. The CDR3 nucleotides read TGTGCCAGCAGTACCACAGGGGTCTATGGCTACACCTTC.

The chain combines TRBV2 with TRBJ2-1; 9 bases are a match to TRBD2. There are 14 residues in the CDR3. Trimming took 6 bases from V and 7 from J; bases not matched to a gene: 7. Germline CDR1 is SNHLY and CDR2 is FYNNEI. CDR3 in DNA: TGTGCCAGCAGCTCGGGACTAGCAGCGAATGAGCAGTTCTTC. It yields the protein CASSSGLAANEQFF.

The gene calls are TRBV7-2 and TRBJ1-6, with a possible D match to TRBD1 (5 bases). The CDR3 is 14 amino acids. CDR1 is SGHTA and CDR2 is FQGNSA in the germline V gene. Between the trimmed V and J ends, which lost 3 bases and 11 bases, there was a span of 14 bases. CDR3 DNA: TGTGCCAGCAGCTTGGCGGGGGAGATTGCACCCCTCCACTTT. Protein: CASSLAGEIAPLHF.

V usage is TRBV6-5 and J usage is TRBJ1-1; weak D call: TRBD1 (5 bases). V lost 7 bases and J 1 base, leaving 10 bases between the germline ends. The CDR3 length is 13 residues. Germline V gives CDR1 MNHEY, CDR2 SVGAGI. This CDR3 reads CASTGHPNTEAFF. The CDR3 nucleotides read TGTGCCAGCACCGGACACCCGAACACTGAAGCTTTCTTT.

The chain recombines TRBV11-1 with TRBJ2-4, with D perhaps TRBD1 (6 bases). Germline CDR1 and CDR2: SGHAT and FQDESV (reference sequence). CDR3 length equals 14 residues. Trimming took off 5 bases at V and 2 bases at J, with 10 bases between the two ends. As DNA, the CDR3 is TGTGCCAGCAGCGTAGGGGGACCCAAAAACATTCAGTACTTC. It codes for CASSVGGPKNIQYF. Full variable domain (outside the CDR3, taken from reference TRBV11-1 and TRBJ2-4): EAEVAQSPRYKITEKSQAVAFWCDPISGHATLYWYRQILGQGPELLVQFQDESVVDDSQLPKDRFSAERLKGVDSTLKIQPAELGDSAMYLCASSVGGPKNIQYFGAGTRLSVL.

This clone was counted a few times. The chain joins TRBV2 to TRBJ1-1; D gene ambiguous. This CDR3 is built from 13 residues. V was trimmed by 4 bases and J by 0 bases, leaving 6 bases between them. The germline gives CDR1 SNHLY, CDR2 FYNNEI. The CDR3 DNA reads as TGTGCCAGCAGTGGTCAGTTGAACACTGAAGCTTTCTTT. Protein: CASSGQLNTEAFF.

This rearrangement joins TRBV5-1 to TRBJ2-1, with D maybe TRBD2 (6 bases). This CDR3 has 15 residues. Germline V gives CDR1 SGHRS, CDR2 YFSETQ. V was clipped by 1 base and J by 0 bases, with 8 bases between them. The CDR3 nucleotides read TGCGCCAGCAGCTTGTCCGGGGGCTCCTACAATGAGCAGTTCTTC. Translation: CASSLSGGSYNEQFF. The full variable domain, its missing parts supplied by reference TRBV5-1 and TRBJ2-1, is KAGVTQTPRYLIKTRGQQVTLSCSPISGHRSVSWYQQTPGQGLQFLFEYFSETQRNKGNFPGRFSGRQFSNSRSEMNVSTLELGDSALYLCASSLSGGSYNEQFFGPGTRLTVL.

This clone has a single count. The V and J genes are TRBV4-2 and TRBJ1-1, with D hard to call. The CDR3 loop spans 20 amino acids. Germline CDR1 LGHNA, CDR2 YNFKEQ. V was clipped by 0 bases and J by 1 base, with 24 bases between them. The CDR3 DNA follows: TGTGCCAGCAGCCAAGATGCCGACTTCTCAGTCTTTTTAGGGAACACTGAAGCTTTCTTT. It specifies CASSQDADFSVFLGNTEAFF.

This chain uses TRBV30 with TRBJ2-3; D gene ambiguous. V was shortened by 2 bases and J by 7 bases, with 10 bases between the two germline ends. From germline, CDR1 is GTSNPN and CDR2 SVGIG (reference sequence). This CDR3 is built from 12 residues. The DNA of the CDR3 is TGTGCCTGGAGTCCAAGGATGAATACGCAGTATTTT. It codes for CAWSPRMNTQYF. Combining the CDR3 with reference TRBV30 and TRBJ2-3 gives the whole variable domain SQTIHQWPATLVQPVGSPLSLECTVEGTSNPNLYWYRQAAGRGLQLLFYSVGIGQISSEVPQNLSASRPQDRQFILSSKKLLLSDSGFYLCAWSPRMNTQYFGPGTRLTVL.

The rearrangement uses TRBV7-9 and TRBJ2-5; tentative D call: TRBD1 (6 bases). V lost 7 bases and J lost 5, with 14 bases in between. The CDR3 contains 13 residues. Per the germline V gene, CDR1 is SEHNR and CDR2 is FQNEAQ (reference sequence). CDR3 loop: CASMRGSEETQYF. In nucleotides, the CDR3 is TGTGCCAGCATGAGGGGGTCTGAGGAGACCCAGTACTTC.